This TCR beta chain is from a study of T cell responses to AZD1222 COVID-19 vaccine. Study observations and caveats: Researchers took repertoire samples only after the peak T cell response had come. After two AZD1222 doses, spike-specific TCR breadth and depth rose versus day 0. Most donors were white British, females outnumbered males, and clonal diversity was possibly underestimated.

With respect to this clone: Its specificity is unknown.

The table came from immunoSEQ multiplex PCR; TCRdb's copy has only in-frame clones and leaves some out. This sample yields over 65,000 clones, of which around 80% are seen a single time; about 21% belongs to the top ten. Germline-derived CDR1 and CDR2 are DFQATT and SNEGSKA (reference sequence). The CDR3 is 11 residues long. V gave up 6 bases and J gave up 5 bases, with 8 bases separating them. V and J are TRBV20-1 and TRBJ2-1, with no clear D. The sequence was obtained from an adult in good health. Material: peripheral blood, obtained on day 0 of AZD1222 vaccination. CDR3 bases: TGCAGTGCGATTCCACACAATGAGCAGTTCTTC. Its translation: CSAIPHNEQFF.